Described below is a single T cell receptor beta chain sequence and its context. The data originate from a study of chemoradiotherapy in HPV16-positive cancers. The CDR3 sequence is 16 residues long. Germline loops: CDR1 LGHNA, CDR2 YSLEER. The V segment lost 1 base and the J segment 2 bases; nucleotides outside the gene matches: 4. Assay: immunoSEQ multiplex PCR; the TCRdb copy retains only in-frame clones and omits some. The sample shows approximately 12,000 clones, more than 75% of them seen only once. The chain carries TRBV4-3 and TRBJ2-5; the match to TRBD2 covers 10 bases. The TCR sequence derives from a human donor with HPV-associated anogenital cancer. The specimen was taken from a patient who underwent chemoradiotherapy. The CDR3 here is CASSQGVAGGQETQYF. CDR3 in DNA: TGCGCCAGCAGCCAAGGGGTAGCGGGGGGTCAAGAGACCCAGTACTTC.